The 17 T cell receptor beta chains below come from one sample, sequenced in a study of blood T cell repertoires in COVID-19. Libraries were prepared by immunoSEQ multiplex PCR; TCRdb keeps only in-frame clonotypes and omits some of them. The sample gives tens of thousands of clones, around 87% of which show up once; around 1.2% is in the top ten. Specimen: peripheral blood. The source of these receptors is a woman aged 55-70 years with acute or convalescent COVID-19.

The rearrangement joins TRBV12-3 or TRBV12-4 to TRBJ1-5, with D unclear. This CDR3 has 13 amino acids. V was trimmed by 3 bases and J by 7 bases, leaving 10 bases between them. CDR3 loop: CASSLAGGQPQHF. The CDR3 nucleotides read TGTGCCAGCAGTTTGGCAGGCGGGCAGCCCCAGCATTTT.

The CDR3 DNA reads as TGTGCCAGCAAGACAGGGGGCGCGACTGGAAACACCATATATTTT. Translation: CASKTGGATGNTIYF. The chain links TRBV6-5 to TRBJ1-3; 10 bases are shared with TRBD1. Germline loops: CDR1 MNHEY, CDR2 SVGAGI. This CDR3 region has 15 residues. J was trimmed by 2 bases and V by 7 bases; bases with no gene match: 5.

The gene calls are TRBV6-1 and TRBJ1-1, with TRBD1 matching 9 bases. After removal of 3 bases from V and 7 bases from J, the junction contained 12 bases not matched to a gene. The CDR3 runs 16 residues. Looked up from germline, CDR1 is MNHNS and CDR2 is SASEGT. This CDR3 is CASSDFGTGQNGEAFF. DNA for the CDR3: TGTGCCAGCAGTGATTTTGGGACAGGGCAAAACGGTGAAGCTTTCTTT.

This clone was seen only a few times. The J gene is TRBJ2-7, the V gene TRBV21-1; TRBD1, the D gene given by the table, was not confirmed from the DNA. TRBV21-1 is a recognized pseudogene. The CDR3 extends over 15 amino acids. The chain's CDR3 is CASSIGQGALYEQYV. The CDR3 coding sequence is TGTGCCAGCAGCATTGGACAGGGGGCCCTCTACGAGCAGTACGTC.

The chain carries TRBV4-3 and TRBJ2-3, with D possibly being TRBD2 (7 bases). CDR1 is LGHNA and CDR2 is YSLEER in the germline V gene. This CDR3 region has 17 residues. Trimming left V 3 bases short and J 4 bases short, with 20 bases between. The CDR3 is CASSHELSGGGADTQYF. The CDR3, as DNA: TGCGCCAGCAGCCACGAACTTAGCGGAGGGGGGGCAGATACGCAGTATTTT.

This sequence joins TRBV19 and TRBJ1-5, with 7 bases lining up with TRBD1. Germline trimming cut 6 bases from V and 5 bases from J; bases unmatched to any gene: 7. Germline V gene sequence: CDR1 LNHDA, CDR2 SQIVND (reference sequence). The CDR3 is 14 amino acids. The CDR3 is CASRLQGMDQPQHF. The CDR3, as DNA: TGTGCCAGTAGGCTACAGGGGATGGATCAGCCCCAGCATTTT.

This rearrangement joins TRBV19 to TRBJ1-2; TRBD1 matches at 9 bases. There are 18 residues in the CDR3. Looked up from germline, CDR1 is LNHDA and CDR2 is SQIVND (reference sequence). V lost 3 bases and J lost 8; bases outside the gene matches: 19. CDR3 sequence: CASSIPRDRVYSRFGYTF. The CDR3, as DNA: TGTGCCAGTAGTATCCCCCGGGACAGGGTTTACTCACGTTTCGGCTACACCTTC.

J is TRBJ1-4 and V is TRBV7-2; a weak D match, TRBD1 (6 bases). Germline CDR1 SGHTA, CDR2 FQGNSA. Between the trimmed V and J ends, which lost 4 bases and 4 bases, there was a span of 7 bases. This CDR3 is built from 13 residues. Written as DNA, the CDR3 is TGTGCCAGCAGCTCAGGGGTTAATGAAAAACTGTTTTTT. It translates to CASSSGVNEKLFF.

The CDR3 sequence: CASSRPLSWPQHF. The CDR3 DNA is TGTGCCAGCAGCCGCCCCTTGAGCTGGCCCCAGCATTTT. The V gene is TRBV16, the J gene TRBJ1-5; D is undetermined. The CDR3 has 13 residues. Germline values: CDR1 KGHSY, CDR2 FQNENV. Trimming removed 4 bases at V and 9 bases at J, with 13 bases between.

The chain combines TRBV5-1 with TRBJ2-1; 7 bases fit TRBD1. The junction had 5 bases not matched to a gene; V was cut back by 1 base and J by 4 bases. The CDR3 has 15 amino acids. Germline V gene lookup returns CDR1 SGHRS and CDR2 YFSETQ. This CDR3 is CASSLNRGGYNEQFF. Written as DNA, the CDR3 is TGCGCCAGCAGCTTGAACAGGGGTGGATACAATGAGCAGTTCTTC.

CDR3 bases: TGTGCCAGTAGTATAGGGGACAGGTTGAACATTCAGTACTTC. Translating gives CASSIGDRLNIQYF. V and J are TRBV19 and TRBJ2-4, with 8 bases identical to TRBD1. This CDR3 comprises 14 residues. V shed 1 base and J 7 bases; nucleotides not matched to a gene: 3. Germline CDR1 reads LNHDA; CDR2 reads SQIVND (reference sequence).

CDR3 protein: CASSGTGTGRTEAFF. The CDR3 bases are TGCGCCAGCAGCGGTACCGGGACAGGGAGGACTGAAGCTTTCTTT. V usage is TRBV5-1 and J usage is TRBJ1-1; 9 nucleotides line up with TRBD1. V was pared by 4 bases and J by 5 bases, with 9 bases of the junction left unmatched. Germline values: CDR1 SGHRS, CDR2 YFSETQ. This CDR3 has 15 residues.

The chain uses TRBV21-1 and TRBJ1-5; the table's D call TRBD1 went unverified against the DNA. TRBV21-1 is termed a pseudogene. The CDR3 length is 18 residues. In DNA, the CDR3 is TGTGCCAGCAGCAAAGCGGCAGGGGTCATACTTAGCAATCAGCCCCAGCATTTT. Its protein product is CASSKAAGVILSNQPQHF.

The V call is TRBV7-2, the J call TRBJ2-5; weak D call: TRBD1 (5 bases). V was cut by 1 base and J by 6 bases, with 18 bases left in between. The germline V gene encodes CDR1 SGHTA and CDR2 FQGNSA. This CDR3 has 16 residues. CDR3 DNA sequence: TGTGCCAGCAGCTTAGGTTGGGGCGCACCACGACAGACCCAGTACTTC. This encodes CASSLGWGAPRQTQYF.

V is TRBV4-1 and J is TRBJ2-3; TRBD2 agrees at 9 bases. Germline values: CDR1 MGHRA, CDR2 YSYEKL. The CDR3 sequence is 20 residues long. V shed 0 bases and J 2 bases; nucleotides not matched to a gene: 15. The CDR3 DNA sequence: TGCGCCAGCAGCCAAGATCAGGGTAGCGGGGGAGCTTCCTACACAGATACGCAGTATTTT. Protein sequence: CASSQDQGSGGASYTDTQYF.

Details on this clone: The sample contains more than one DNA sequence encoding this CDR3. The J gene is TRBJ1-2, the V gene TRBV6-5, with TRBD1 as a possible D gene (5 bases). V was trimmed by 0 bases and J by 4 bases, leaving 6 bases between them. This CDR3 has 13 amino acids. CDR1 is MNHEY and CDR2 is SVGAGI in the germline V gene. The CDR3 DNA reads TGTGCCAGCAGTTACTCAGGGGCCTATGGCTACACCTTC. Residues: CASSYSGAYGYTF.

The chain uses TRBV9 and TRBJ2-5, with D perhaps TRBD2 (6 bases). Germline V gene sequence: CDR1 SGDLS, CDR2 YYNGEE. The CDR3 is 16 residues long. V dropped 0 bases and J dropped 1 base, with 13 bases sitting between them. As DNA, the CDR3 is TGTGCCAGCAGCGTAGCATTGGGGGGTAGCCAAGAGACCCAGTACTTC. This sequence encodes CASSVALGGSQETQYF. Full variable domain (remainder filled in from reference TRBV9 and TRBJ2-5): DSGVTQTPKHLITATGQRVTLRCSPRSGDLSVYWYQQSLDQGLQFLIQYYNGEERAKGNILERFSAQQFPDLHSELNLSSLELGDSALYFCASSVALGGSQETQYFGPGTRLLVL.